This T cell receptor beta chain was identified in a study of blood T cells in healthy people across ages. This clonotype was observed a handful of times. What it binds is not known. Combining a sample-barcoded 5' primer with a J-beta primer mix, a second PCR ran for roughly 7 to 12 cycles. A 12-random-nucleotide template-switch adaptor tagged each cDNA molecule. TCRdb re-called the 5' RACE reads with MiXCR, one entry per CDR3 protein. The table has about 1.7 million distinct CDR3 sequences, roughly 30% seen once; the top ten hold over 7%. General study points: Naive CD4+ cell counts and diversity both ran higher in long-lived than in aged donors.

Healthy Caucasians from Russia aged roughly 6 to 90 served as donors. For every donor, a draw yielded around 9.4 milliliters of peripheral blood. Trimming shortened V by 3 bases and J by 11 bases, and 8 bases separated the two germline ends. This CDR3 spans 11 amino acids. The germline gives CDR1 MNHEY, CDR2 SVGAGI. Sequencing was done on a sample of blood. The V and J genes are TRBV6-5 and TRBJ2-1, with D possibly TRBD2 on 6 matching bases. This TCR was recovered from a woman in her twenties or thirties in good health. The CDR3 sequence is CASSYGGKQFF. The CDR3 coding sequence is TGTGCCAGCAGTTATGGCGGGAAGCAGTTCTTC.